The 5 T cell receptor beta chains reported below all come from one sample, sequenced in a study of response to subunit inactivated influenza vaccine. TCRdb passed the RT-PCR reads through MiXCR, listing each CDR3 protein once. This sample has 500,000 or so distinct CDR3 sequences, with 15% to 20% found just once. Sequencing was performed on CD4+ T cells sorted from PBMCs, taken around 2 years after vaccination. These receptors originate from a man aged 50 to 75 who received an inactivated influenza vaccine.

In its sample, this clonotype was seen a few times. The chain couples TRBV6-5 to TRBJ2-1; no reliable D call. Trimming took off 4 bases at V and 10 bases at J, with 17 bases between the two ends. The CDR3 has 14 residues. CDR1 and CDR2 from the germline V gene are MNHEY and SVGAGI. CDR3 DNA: TGTGCCAGCAGTTCCCCTGACGGCACAAGGGAGCAGTTCTTC. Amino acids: CASSSPDGTREQFF.

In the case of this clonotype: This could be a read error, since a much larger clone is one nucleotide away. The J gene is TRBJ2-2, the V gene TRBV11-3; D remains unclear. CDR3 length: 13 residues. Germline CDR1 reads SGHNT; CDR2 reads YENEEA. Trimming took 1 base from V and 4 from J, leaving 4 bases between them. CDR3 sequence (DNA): TGTGCCAGCAGCTTAGTGGTCACCGGGGAGCTGTTTTTT. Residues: CASSLVVTGELFF.

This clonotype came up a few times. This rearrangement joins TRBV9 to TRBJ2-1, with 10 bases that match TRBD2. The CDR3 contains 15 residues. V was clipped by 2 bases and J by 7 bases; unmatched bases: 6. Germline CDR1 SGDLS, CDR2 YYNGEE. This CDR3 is CASSVQGLAQNEQFF. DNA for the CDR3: TGTGCCAGCAGCGTCCAGGGACTAGCGCAGAATGAGCAGTTCTTC.

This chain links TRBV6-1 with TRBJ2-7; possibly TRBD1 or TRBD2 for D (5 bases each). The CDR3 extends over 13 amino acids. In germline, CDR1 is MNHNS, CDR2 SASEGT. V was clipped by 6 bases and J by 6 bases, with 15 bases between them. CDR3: CASRELDRGEQYF. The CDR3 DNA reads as TGTGCCAGCAGAGAACTAGACAGAGGCGAGCAGTACTTC.

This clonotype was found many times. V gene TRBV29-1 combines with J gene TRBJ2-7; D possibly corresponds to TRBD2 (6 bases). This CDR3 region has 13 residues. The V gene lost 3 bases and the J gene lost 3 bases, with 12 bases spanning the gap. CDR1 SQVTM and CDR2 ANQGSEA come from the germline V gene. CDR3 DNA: TGCAGCGTTGATGCTGGAGGGAACTACGAGCAGTACTTC. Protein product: CSVDAGGNYEQYF.